This T cell receptor beta chain was identified in a study of cytomegalovirus exposure and HLA in healthy donors (dated by TCRdb to about 2017). For the wider study: According to an earlier analysis of 587 of the donors, some 180 million T cells yielded roughly 100 million unique TCR beta sequences and about 280 Gb of sequence data. In addition to the first cohort of hundreds of subjects, a separate validation cohort of some 120 different subjects was used. A later analysis re-examined previously published TCR beta repertoires from roughly 650 donors and added high-resolution HLA genotyping to investigate patterns of TCR occurrence. The study was designed to test whether signatures of past pathogen exposure could be identified by cataloging public T cell receptors. Of the roughly 410 genotyped donors, roughly 80% were placed in the genetic ancestry cluster associated with self-reported Caucasian donors. Roughly 300 gigabases of sequencing data and 91 million or so unique TCR sequences made up an early release that covered several hundred HLA-typed donors. An earlier analysis of approximately 580 of the donors used high-throughput TCR beta sequencing to judge whether each TCR beta V gene segment behaved as functional or pseudogenic. Donor age, sex, ethnicity and CMV serostatus were compiled alongside the repertoire data. To predict cytomegalovirus infection status, the study combined high-throughput TCR immunosequencing, statistical association of individual TCRs with disease status, and machine learning. Among several hundred genotyped donors of the cohort, an average of around 250,000 unique TCR beta nucleotide sequences was sequenced per donor, of which 15% to 20% were non-productive. The number of donors typed differed by locus, with about 629-630 for A, B, C, DRB1 and DQB1, roughly 520 for DQA1, over 600 for DPA1, and some 440 for DPB1. Several DR-DQ haplotypes were handled as single units for association and clustering because linkage in the cohort was strong. All discovery cohort repertoires had been generated on a single sequencing platform. In the later analysis, no new phenotypic data were used to find candidate immune exposures; instead, reliance was placed on TCR beta sequences and their occurrence across donors. A later genetic analysis used genome-wide SNP genotypes for about 65% of the 666 donors, treating that subset as a discovery cohort. The study used immunosequencing to profile the T cell repertoires of approximately 640 subjects and linked those repertoires to cytomegalovirus serostatus. Class I and class II HLA loci were covered by the typing at four-digit resolution. The research as a whole found: Because counts were too low, roughly 18 rarely observed V segments, including chromosome 9 orphons, were left out of the earlier analysis of several hundred of the donors. A later analysis associated roughly 17,000 TCR beta sequences with specific HLA alleles at a false discovery rate of 0.05. In this cohort, only TCR beta chains were sequenced, and detectable features were limited by the absence of alpha or paired-chain data. Strong co-occurrence of HLA alleles, especially DR and DQ, made assigning TCR associations to individual alleles difficult. In vitro tests confirmed that a few of the cytomegalovirus-associated TCR beta chains recognize cytomegalovirus antigens. The classifier was reported to diagnose cytomegalovirus status with high specificity and sensitivity in both the original cohort and the validation cohort. Across donors, most TCR sequences were observed very rarely, whereas some public TCRs were present in many individuals. Correlated functional status among segregating V segments might be attributable to linkage disequilibrium, but an unknown experimental factor could not be ruled out. According to a later analysis, TCR association rates differed among HLA loci, with DRB1 alleles showing the most associated TCRs and HLA-C alleles showing the fewest. HLA typing was unavailable for some donors at each locus, so association tests used only the typed subset. V-gene and J-gene trimming of TCR beta chains was associated with a missense DCLRE1C variant in a later genetic analysis, and the association was replicated in an independent cohort. Most CMV-associated TCR beta chains appeared to be HLA-restricted in a later analysis, and the HLA associations seemed to be driven largely by CMV exposure. The 87-base-pair reads could not distinguish some IMGT-functional V segments, including TRBV6-2 and TRBV6-3, so those segments were excluded. Several of the top co-occurrence clusters appeared to be linked to parvovirus B19, influenza, CMV and Epstein-Barr virus, according to a later analysis. Compared with equally common non-associated chains, HLA-associated TCR beta chains in a later analysis were more clonally expanded and had lower generation probabilities. An earlier analysis of some 560 of the donors showed that most TCR beta V segments appeared in productive rearrangements either about 90% or about 30% of the time, which broadly matched IMGT annotations. In the study, approximately 160 TCR beta chains were listed as associated with cytomegalovirus. Presence/absence analyses assumed roughly uniform sequencing depth across donors, an assumption that may not hold. A further reported finding was that TCR beta sequences accurately predicted the HLA-A and HLA-B alleles for most subjects in the first cohort. The authors suggested that the approach could potentially be generalized to other disease states and immunological phenotypes. Immune exposure information for the cohort was limited to CMV serostatus. A cluster of highly shared sequence variants was judged likely to be a technical artifact of the sequencing pipeline. According to a later genetic analysis, donors in an Asian-associated ancestry cluster had fewer N-insertions in productive TCRs than the roughly 700-donor mean.

This clone was picked up one time. This clone's antigen is unknown. There are no base qualities to consult, and no much larger clone falls within one base. Relative to germline, V is 1 base shorter and J is 5 bases shorter, with 8 bases between their ends. CDR1 SGHAT and CDR2 FQNNGV are derived from the germline V gene. Measured from the cysteine to the phenylalanine, the CDR3 is 13 residues long. Of all the DNA, just the CDR3 is kept, 39 bases in frame from base 1. The library was made by the immunoSEQ multiplex PCR assay. The multiplex PCR relied on a mix of 60 forward primers for TCR Vbeta segments and 13 reverse primers for TCR Jbeta segments. Amplification of the CDR3 region of rearranged TCR beta genes was performed with a multiplex PCR assay on genomic DNA. On the Illumina HiSeq System, the amplified TCR beta libraries were sequenced as 87-base-pair reads. From the authors' description of their analysis: A later analysis counted tens of millions of unique TCR beta chains across the 666 repertoires, and some 12 million of these chains were shared by at least two donors. A nearest-neighbor algorithm error-corrected the raw reads and collapsed the reads into unique sequences, merging closely related sequences to remove PCR and sequencing errors. To assign V, D and J gene segments, CDR3 sequences were aligned to IMGT reference sequences. Each retained sequence needed at least a six-nucleotide match to both a V gene segment and a J gene segment. A rearrangement was called productive if the CDR3 had no stop codons and remained in frame with V and J, and every other rearrangement was called non-productive. CDR3 was defined according to IMGT convention as the region running from the second conserved V-encoded cysteine to the conserved J-encoded phenylalanine. The earlier analysis of about 590 of the donors excluded sequences that lacked an unambiguous match to a single V gene segment. In an earlier analysis of a few hundred of the donors, a V segment was called functional when productive rearrangements were above 56.7%, and segregating when the standard deviation between donors exceeded 5%. A statistical classification framework was built to diagnose cytomegalovirus status from the catalog of TCR beta chain sequences. A later analysis assigned V and J genes by comparing TCR nucleotide sequences with IMGT/GENE-DB human TR gene sequences. Using the TCRdist pipeline, a later analysis assigned CDR3 sequences along with most-parsimonious VDJ recombination scenarios. In a later analysis, every TCR beta chain was defined by the combination of its CDR3 amino acid sequence and its V-gene family, and reads without a unique V-gene family were dropped. To address suspected cross-contamination and a sequencing artifact, a later analysis removed a few hundred highly shared, low-generation-probability nucleotide sequences. A later analysis calculated a clonal expansion index for each public chain from normalized within-repertoire ranks of inferred template counts. Generation probabilities in a later analysis came from a VDJ recombination model fitted to out-of-frame rearrangements, and those results were checked against IGoR. In a later analysis, hypergeometric tests were used to score TCR-TCR, TCR-HLA and TCR-CMV co-occurrence, with a repertoire-size bias correction applied to TCR pairs. False discovery rates were estimated in a later analysis by permuting HLA or CMV assignments 20 times. In a later analysis, co-occurring TCRs were grouped using DBSCAN, and TCRdist sequence similarity was added for clustering within HLA-allele-positive subsets. Co-occurrence clustering excluded repertoires with fewer than 30,000 or more than 120,000 public chains, plus five with anomalous nucleotide sharing. TCRdb mirrors the immuneACCESS table, restricted to in-frame sequences. Some clones are absent from its copies; in checked studies, under half trace to an unresolved V gene, and the reason for the others is unknown. Clone size and V and J calls were adopted from that table, with D and trimming inferred from the DNA. Counted in this sample were tens of thousands of clones; 45% to 55% of them appeared once. In total, the top ten clones hold about 6.1% of the sample.

The cohort was made up of roughly 670 healthy bone marrow donors. All cohort members were sampled while nominally healthy, although unrecorded immune exposures were likely present. The donor tested CMV seropositive and was one of the 289 seropositive cohort members. Each donor provided a peripheral blood sample, and peripheral blood mononuclear cells were used for TCR beta sequencing. Genomic DNA extraction from the blood cell samples was performed with the Qiagen DNeasy Blood Extraction Kit. The TCR originated in a woman aged 35 to 49 in good health and CMV-seropositive. The chain is assembled from TRBV11-2 and TRBJ1-2; the D segment could be TRBD1, given 5 matching bases. Specimen: PBMCs. The bases are TGTGCCAGCAGCTTAGTAGGGGTATATGGCTACACCTTC. The encoded protein is CASSLVGVYGYTF.